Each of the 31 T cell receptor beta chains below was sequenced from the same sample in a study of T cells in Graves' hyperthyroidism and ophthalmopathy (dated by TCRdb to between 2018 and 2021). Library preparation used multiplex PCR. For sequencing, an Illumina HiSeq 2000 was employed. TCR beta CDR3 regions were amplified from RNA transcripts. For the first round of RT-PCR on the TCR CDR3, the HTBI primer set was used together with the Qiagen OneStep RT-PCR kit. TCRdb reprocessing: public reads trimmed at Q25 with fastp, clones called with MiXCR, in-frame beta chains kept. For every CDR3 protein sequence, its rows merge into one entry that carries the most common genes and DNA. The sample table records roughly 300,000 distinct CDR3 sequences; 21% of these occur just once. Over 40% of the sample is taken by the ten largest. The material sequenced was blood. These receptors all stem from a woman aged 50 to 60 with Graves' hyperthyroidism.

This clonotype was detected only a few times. CDR3 sequence (DNA): TGCAGTGCTAGAGCAGCGGGTTACTCCTACAATGAGCAGTTCTTC. Translation: CSARAAGYSYNEQFF. The gene calls are TRBV20-1 and TRBJ2-1; possible D gene TRBD2, 6 bases. Germline V gives CDR1 DFQATT, CDR2 SNEGSKA (reference sequence). V lost 1 base and J 0 bases, leaving 10 bases between the germline ends. The CDR3 contains 15 residues.

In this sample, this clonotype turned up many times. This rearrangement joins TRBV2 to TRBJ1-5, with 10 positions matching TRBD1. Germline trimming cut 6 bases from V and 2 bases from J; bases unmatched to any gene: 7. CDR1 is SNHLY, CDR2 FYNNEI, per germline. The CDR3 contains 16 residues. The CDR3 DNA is TGTGCCAGCAGGAGACAGGGGGCTTTCGGCAATCAGCCCCAGCATTTT. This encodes CASRRQGAFGNQPQHF.

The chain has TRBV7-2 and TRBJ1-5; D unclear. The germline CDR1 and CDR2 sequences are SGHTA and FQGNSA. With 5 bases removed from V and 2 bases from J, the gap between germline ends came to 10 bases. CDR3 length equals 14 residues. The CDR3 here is CASSGVLCNQPQHF. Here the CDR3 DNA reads TGTGCCAGCAGCGGCGTGCTCTGCAATCAGCCCCAGCATTTT.

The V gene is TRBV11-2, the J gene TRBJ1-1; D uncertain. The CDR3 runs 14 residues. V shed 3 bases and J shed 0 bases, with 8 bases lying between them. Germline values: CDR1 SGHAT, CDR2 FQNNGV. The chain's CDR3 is CASSLARLNTEAFF. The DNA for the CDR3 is TGTGCCAGCAGCTTGGCTAGGCTGAACACTGAAGCTTTCTTT.

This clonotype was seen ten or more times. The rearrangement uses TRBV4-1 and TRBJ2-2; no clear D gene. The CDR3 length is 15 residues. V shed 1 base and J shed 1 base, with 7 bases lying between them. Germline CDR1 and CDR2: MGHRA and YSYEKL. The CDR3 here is CASSQGLRNTGELFF. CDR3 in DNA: TGCGCCAGCAGCCAAGGTTTGAGGAACACCGGGGAGCTGTTTTTT.

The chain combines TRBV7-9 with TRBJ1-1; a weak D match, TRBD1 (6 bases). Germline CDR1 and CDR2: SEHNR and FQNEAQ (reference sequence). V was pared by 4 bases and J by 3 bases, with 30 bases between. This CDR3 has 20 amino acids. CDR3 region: CASSSTGTKPRNRPDTEAFF. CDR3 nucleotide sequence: TGTGCCAGCAGCTCTACCGGGACAAAGCCTCGAAACCGACCTGACACTGAAGCTTTCTTT.

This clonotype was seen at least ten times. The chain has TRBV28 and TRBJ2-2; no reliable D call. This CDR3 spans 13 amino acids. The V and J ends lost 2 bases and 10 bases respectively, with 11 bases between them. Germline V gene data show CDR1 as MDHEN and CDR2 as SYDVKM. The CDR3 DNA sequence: TGTGCCAGCAGTTTAATTGGGATGGTGGAGCTGTTTTTT. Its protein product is CASSLIGMVELFF. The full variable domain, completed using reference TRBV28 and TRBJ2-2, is DVKVTQSSRYLVKRTGEKVFLECVQDMDHENMFWYRQDPGLGLRLIYFSYDVKMKEKGDIPEGYSVSREKKERFSLILESASTNQTSMYLCASSLIGMVELFFGEGSRLTVL.

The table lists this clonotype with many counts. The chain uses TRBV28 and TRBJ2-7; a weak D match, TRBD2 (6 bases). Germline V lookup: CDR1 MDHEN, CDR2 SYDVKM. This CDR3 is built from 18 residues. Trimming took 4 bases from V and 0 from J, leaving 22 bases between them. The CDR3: CASSYRNKAGRSSYEQYF. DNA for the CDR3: TGTGCCAGCAGTTATCGTAATAAGGCGGGAAGGAGCTCCTACGAGCAGTACTTC.

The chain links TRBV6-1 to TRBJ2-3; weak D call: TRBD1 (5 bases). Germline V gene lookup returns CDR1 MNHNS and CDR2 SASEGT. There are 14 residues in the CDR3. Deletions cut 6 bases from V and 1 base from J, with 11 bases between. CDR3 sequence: CASSREWGTDTQYF. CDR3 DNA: TGTGCCAGCAGCAGGGAATGGGGCACAGATACGCAGTATTTT.

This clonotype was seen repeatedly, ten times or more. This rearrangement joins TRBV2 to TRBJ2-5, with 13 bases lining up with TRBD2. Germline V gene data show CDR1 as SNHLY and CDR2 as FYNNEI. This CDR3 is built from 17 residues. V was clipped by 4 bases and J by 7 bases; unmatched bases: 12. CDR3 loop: CASSAGLLAGGPWTQYF. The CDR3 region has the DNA TGTGCCAGCAGTGCCGGTTTACTAGCGGGAGGGCCGTGGACCCAGTACTTC.

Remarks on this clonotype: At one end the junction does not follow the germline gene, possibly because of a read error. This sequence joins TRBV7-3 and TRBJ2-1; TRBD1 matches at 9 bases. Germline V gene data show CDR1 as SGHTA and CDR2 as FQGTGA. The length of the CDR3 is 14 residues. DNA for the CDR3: TGTGCCAGCAGCTTAGGGACAGGGAACAATGAGCAGCTCTTC. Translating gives CASSLGTGNNEQLF.

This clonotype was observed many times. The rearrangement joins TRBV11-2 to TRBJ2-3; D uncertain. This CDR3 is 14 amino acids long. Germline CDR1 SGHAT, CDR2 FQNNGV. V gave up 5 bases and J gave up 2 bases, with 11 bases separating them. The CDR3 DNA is TGTGCCAGCAGCCAAAGGCTATTCACAGATACGCAGTATTTT. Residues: CASSQRLFTDTQYF.

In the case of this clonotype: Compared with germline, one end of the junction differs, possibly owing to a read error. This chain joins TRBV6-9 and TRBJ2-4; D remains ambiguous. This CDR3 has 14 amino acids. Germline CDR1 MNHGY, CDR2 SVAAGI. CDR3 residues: CASSESQAKNIQYF. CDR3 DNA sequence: TGCGCCAGCAGTGAGTCACAGGCCAAAAACATTCAGTACTTC.

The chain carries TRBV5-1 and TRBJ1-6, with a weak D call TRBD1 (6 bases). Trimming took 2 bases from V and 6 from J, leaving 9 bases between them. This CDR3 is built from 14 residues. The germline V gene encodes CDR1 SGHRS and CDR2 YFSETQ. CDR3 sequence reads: CASSFDRTNSPLHF. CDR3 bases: TGCGCCAGCAGCTTTGACAGGACTAATTCACCCCTCCACTTT.

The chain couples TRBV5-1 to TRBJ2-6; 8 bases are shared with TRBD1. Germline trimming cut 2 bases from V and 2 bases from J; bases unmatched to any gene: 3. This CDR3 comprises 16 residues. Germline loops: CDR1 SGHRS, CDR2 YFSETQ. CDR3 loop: CASSFGQGAGANVLTF. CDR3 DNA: TGCGCCAGCAGCTTTGGACAGGGTGCTGGGGCCAACGTCCTGACTTTC.

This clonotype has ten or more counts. CDR3 residues: CASSPPYGNNEQYF. DNA for the CDR3: TGTGCCAGCTCACCACCATACGGGAACAACGAGCAGTACTTC. This chain joins TRBV18 and TRBJ2-7; D perhaps matches TRBD2 (5 bases). The germline V and J ends were trimmed by 0 bases and 5 bases, with 11 bases remaining between them. The CDR3 is made up of 14 amino acids. Germline V CDR1 and CDR2: KGHSH, LQKENI.

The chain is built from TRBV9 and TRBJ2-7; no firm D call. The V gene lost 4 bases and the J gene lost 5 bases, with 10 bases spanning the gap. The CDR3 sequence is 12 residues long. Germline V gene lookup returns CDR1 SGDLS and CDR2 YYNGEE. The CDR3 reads CASSPSTHEQYF. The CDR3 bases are TGTGCCAGCAGCCCGAGTACCCACGAGCAGTACTTC.

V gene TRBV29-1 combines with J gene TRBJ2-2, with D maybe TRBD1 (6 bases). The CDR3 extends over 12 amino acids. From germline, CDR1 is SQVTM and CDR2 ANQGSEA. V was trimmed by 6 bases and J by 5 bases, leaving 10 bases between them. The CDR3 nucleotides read TGCAGCGTCAGGGGCAGGACCGGGGAGCTGTTTTTT. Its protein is CSVRGRTGELFF.

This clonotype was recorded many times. The DNA of the CDR3 is TGTGCCAGCAGCCCCAAGACAGGGCTGAACACTGAAGCTTTCTTT. Translated, it gives CASSPKTGLNTEAFF. V gene TRBV11-2 combines with J gene TRBJ1-1, with 7 bases that match TRBD1. This CDR3 has 15 residues. The germline V gene encodes CDR1 SGHAT and CDR2 FQNNGV. After removal of 5 bases from V and 0 bases from J, the junction contained 6 bases not matched to a gene.

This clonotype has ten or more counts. Here the CDR3 DNA reads TGTGCCAGCAGCTTGGCAGACATGGCTAGCACAGATACGCAGTATTTT. As protein: CASSLADMASTDTQYF. V usage is TRBV11-2 and J usage is TRBJ2-3; D is unclear. V lost 3 bases to trimming and J lost 0 bases, with 13 bases between them. Looked up from germline, CDR1 is SGHAT and CDR2 is FQNNGV. The CDR3 totals 16 residues. Full variable domain (remainder filled in from reference TRBV11-2 and TRBJ2-3): EAGVAQSPRYKIIEKRQSVAFWCNPISGHATLYWYQQILGQGPKLLIQFQNNGVVDDSQLPKDRFSAERLKGVDSTLKIQPAKLEDSAVYLCASSLADMASTDTQYFGPGTRLTVL.

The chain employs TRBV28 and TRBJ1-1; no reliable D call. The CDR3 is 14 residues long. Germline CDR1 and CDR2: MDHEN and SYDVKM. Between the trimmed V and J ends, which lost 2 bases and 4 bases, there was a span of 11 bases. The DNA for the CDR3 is TGTGCCAGCAGTTTAGGCCGGAGTAGCACTGAAGCTTTCTTT. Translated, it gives CASSLGRSSTEAFF.

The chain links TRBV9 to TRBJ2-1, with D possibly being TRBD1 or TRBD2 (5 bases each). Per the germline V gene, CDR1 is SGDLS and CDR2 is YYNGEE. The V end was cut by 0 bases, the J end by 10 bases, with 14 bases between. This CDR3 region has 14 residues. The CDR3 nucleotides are TGTGCCAGCAGCGTAGAGAGAGGGGTCAGGGAGCAGTTCTTC. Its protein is CASSVERGVREQFF.

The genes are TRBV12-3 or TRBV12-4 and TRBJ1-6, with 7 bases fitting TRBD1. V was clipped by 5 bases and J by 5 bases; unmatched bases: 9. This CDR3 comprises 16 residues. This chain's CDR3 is CASSSRQGSHNSPLHF. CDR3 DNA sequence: TGTGCCAGCAGTAGTCGACAGGGAAGCCATAATTCACCCCTCCACTTT.

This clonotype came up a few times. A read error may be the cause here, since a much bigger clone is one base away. This CDR3 is CASKAGTAYGHTF. In DNA, the CDR3 is TGTGCCAGCAAAGCCGGGACGGCCTATGGCCACACCTTC. The J gene is TRBJ1-2, the V gene TRBV2, with D possibly TRBD1 on 5 matching bases. The CDR3 runs 13 residues. The germline CDR1 and CDR2 sequences are SNHLY and FYNNEI.

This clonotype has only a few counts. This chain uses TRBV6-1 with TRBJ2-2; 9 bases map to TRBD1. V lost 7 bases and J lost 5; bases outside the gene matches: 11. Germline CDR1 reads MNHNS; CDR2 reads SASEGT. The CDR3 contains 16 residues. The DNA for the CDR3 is TGTGCCAGCAATAACAGGGGGCGCACTGGAACCGGGGAGCTGTTTTTT. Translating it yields CASNNRGRTGTGELFF.

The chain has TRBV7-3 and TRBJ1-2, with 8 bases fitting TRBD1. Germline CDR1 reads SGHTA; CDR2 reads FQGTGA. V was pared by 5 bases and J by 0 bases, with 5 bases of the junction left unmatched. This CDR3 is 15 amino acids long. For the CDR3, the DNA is TGTGCCAGCAGCCAAGACAGGGGCTCTAACTATGGCTACACCTTC. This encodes CASSQDRGSNYGYTF.

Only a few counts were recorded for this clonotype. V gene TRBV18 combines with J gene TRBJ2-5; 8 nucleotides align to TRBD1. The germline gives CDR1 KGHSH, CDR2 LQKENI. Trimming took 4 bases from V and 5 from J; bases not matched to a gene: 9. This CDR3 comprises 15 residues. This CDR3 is CASSQHQGAGETQYF. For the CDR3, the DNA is TGTGCCAGCTCACAACATCAGGGGGCGGGCGAGACCCAGTACTTC.

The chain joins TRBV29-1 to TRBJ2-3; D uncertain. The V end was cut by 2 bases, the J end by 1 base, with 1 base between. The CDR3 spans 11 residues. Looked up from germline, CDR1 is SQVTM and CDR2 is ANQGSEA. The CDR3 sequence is CSVERTDTQYF. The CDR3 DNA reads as TGCAGCGTTGAACGCACAGATACGCAGTATTTT.

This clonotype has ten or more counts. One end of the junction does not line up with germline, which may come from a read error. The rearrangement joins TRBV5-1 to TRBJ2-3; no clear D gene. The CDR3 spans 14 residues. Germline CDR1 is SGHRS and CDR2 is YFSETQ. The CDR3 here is CASSLADSTDTQYF. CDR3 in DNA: TGTGCCAGCAGCTTAGCTGACAGCACAGATACGCAGTATTTT.

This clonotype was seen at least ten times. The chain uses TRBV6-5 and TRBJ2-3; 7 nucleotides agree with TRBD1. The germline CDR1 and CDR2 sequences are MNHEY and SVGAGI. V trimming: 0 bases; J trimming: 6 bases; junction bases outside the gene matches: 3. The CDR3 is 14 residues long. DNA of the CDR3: TGTGCCAGCAGTTACTCCCAGGGGGTTGATACGCAGTATTTT. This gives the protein CASSYSQGVDTQYF.

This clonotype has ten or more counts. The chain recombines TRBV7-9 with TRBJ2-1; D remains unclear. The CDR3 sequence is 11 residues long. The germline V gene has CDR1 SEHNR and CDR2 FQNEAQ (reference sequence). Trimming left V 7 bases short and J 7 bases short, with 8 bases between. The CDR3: CASKQGNEQFF. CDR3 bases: TGTGCCAGCAAGCAAGGGAATGAGCAGTTCTTC. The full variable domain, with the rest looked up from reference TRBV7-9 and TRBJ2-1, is DTGVSQNPRHKITKRGQNVTFRCDPISEHNRLYWYRQTLGQGPEFLTYFQNEAQLEKSRLLSDRFSAERPKGSFSTLEIQRTEQGDSAMYLCASKQGNEQFFGPGTRLTVL.